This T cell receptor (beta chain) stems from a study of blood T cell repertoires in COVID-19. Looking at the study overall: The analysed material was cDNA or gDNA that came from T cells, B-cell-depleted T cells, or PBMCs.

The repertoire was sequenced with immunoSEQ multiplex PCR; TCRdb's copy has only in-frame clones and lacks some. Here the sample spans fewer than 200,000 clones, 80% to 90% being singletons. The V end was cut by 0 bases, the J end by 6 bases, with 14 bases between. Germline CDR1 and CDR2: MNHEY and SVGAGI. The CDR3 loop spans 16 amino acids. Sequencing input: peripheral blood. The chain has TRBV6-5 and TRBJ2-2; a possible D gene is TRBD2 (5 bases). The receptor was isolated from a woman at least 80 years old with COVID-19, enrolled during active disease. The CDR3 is CASSYSKLEVPGELFF. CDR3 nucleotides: TGTGCCAGCAGTTACTCGAAACTAGAGGTCCCCGGGGAGCTGTTTTTT.